This T cell receptor beta chain is drawn from a study of CDR3 diversity in severe acne. TCRdb called the PCR reads again in MiXCR, with one record for every CDR3 protein. Of 79,000 or so distinct CDR3 sequences in the sample, around 47% were seen once. This clonotype was counted between two and nine times. Trimming stripped 5 bases from V and 13 bases from J, with 21 bases between. This CDR3 is 15 amino acids long. Germline loops: CDR1 SGHAT, CDR2 FQNNGV. This TCR was recovered from a male donor with severe acne vulgaris. The sequenced material came from blood. The V gene is TRBV11-2, the J gene TRBJ1-6, with D possibly matching TRBD1 (6 bases). The CDR3 DNA sequence: TGTGCCAGCAGCGCCAAGGGGGAGAGGTACACTCCCCTCCACTTT. Amino acids: CASSAKGERYTPLHF.